The 28 T cell receptor beta chains listed next were all sequenced from one sample in a study of blood T cells in healthy people across ages. Next came a second PCR, run for about 7 to 12 cycles, which used a sample-barcoded 5' primer along with a J-beta primer mix. Each CDR3 protein gets one entry after TCRdb re-called the 5' RACE reads with MiXCR. The sample consists of about 500,000 distinct CDR3 sequences, under 30% of them appearing once. In addition, the sample was reused for a study of T cells of mothers and their children.

Sequencing was carried out using blood. The receptors stem from a boy younger than 18 in good health.

This clonotype was seen more than once but under ten times. The chain combines TRBV7-9 with TRBJ2-7, with 7 positions matching TRBD1. The CDR3 covers 16 residues. Germline V gene sequence: CDR1 SEHNR, CDR2 FQNEAQ (reference sequence). V lost 1 base and J lost 0; bases outside the gene matches: 6. CDR3 sequence reads: CASSLDYRDSSYEQYF. DNA of the CDR3: TGTGCCAGCAGCTTAGACTACCGGGACAGCTCCTACGAGCAGTACTTC.

This clonotype was detected only a few times. This chain's CDR3 is CASSQGLGGETYEQYF. The CDR3 DNA follows: TGCGCCAGCAGCCAAGGTCTGGGGGGGGAAACCTACGAGCAGTACTTC. J is TRBJ2-7 and V is TRBV4-3; TRBD2 matches 7 bases. CDR3 length: 16 amino acids. The junction had 8 bases not matched to a gene; V was cut back by 1 base and J by 2 bases. Germline-derived CDR1 and CDR2 are LGHNA and YSLEER.

This clonotype came up a few times. CDR3 sequence: CASSRTEAYEQYF. CDR3 DNA sequence: TGTGCCAGCAGTAGGACGGAAGCCTACGAGCAGTACTTC. The rearrangement uses TRBV6-6 and TRBJ2-7, with no clear D. Germline loops: CDR1 MNHNY, CDR2 SVGAGI (reference sequence). The CDR3 has 13 amino acids. Trimming shortened V by 5 bases and J by 2 bases, and 10 bases separated the two germline ends.

The chain recombines TRBV6-1 with TRBJ1-1, with a tentative D call TRBD1 (5 bases). CDR1 is MNHNS, CDR2 SASEGT, per germline. CDR3 size: 15 residues. V shed 2 bases and J shed 5 bases, with 15 bases lying between them. The CDR3 is CASSEKFGEGTEAFF. CDR3 nucleotides: TGTGCCAGCAGTGAAAAATTTGGGGAGGGGACTGAAGCTTTCTTT.

J is TRBJ1-2 and V is TRBV18; 7 positions match TRBD1. With 3 bases clipped from V and 0 bases from J, the junction kept 7 bases outside the gene matches. Germline V CDR1 and CDR2: KGHSH, LQKENI. CDR3 length: 16 amino acids. CDR3 region: CASSPRQGLTNYGYTF. CDR3 nucleotides: TGTGCCAGCTCACCGAGACAGGGCCTTACTAACTATGGCTACACCTTC.

This clonotype was recorded only once. The V gene is TRBV5-1, the J gene TRBJ2-1; 7 nucleotides match TRBD1. The CDR3 loop spans 20 amino acids. V dropped 0 bases and J dropped 7; count of bases not matched to a gene: 22. The germline CDR1 and CDR2 sequences are SGHRS and YFSETQ. DNA of the CDR3: TGCGCCAGCAGCTTGGATCCGTGGGAGAGGGGGCGATTGTCGCAAAATGAGCAGTTCTTC. It codes for CASSLDPWERGRLSQNEQFF.

V gene TRBV20-1 combines with J gene TRBJ2-1, with D tentatively TRBD2 (5 bases). Per the germline V gene, CDR1 is DFQATT and CDR2 is SNEGSKA (reference sequence). Trimming left V 7 bases short and J 2 bases short, with 12 bases between. CDR3 length equals 13 residues. This CDR3 reads CSVGGFTYNEQFF. CDR3 DNA sequence: TGCAGTGTGGGCGGGTTTACCTACAATGAGCAGTTCTTC.

This clonotype was observed a handful of times. J is TRBJ2-2 and V is TRBV15; 7 nucleotides align to TRBD1. The length of the CDR3 is 18 residues. Germline CDR1 is LNHNV and CDR2 is YYDKDF (reference sequence). J was trimmed by 5 bases and V by 3 bases; bases with no gene match: 15. The CDR3 DNA sequence: TGTGCCACCAGCAGGGAAAAAACAGGGGCCCTGGGAACCGGGGAGCTGTTTTTT. Translating it yields CATSREKTGALGTGELFF. Together with reference TRBV15 and TRBJ2-2, the CDR3 gives the full variable domain: DAMVIQNPRYQVTQFGKPVTLSCSQTLNHNVMYWYQQKSSQAPKLLFHYYDKDFNNEADTPDNFQSRRPNTSFCFLDIRSPGLGDTAMYLCATSREKTGALGTGELFFGEGSRLTVL.

This chain connects TRBV28 to TRBJ1-6, with 8 bases that match TRBD1. Germline values: CDR1 MDHEN, CDR2 SYDVKM. Germline trimming cut 8 bases from V and 7 bases from J; bases unmatched to any gene: 10. The CDR3 runs to 15 residues. The CDR3 spells CASAGGRGLNSPLHF. CDR3 sequence (DNA): TGTGCCAGCGCGGGGGGCAGGGGGCTGAATTCACCCCTCCACTTT. The full variable domain, rest sourced from reference TRBV28 and TRBJ1-6, is DVKVTQSSRYLVKRTGEKVFLECVQDMDHENMFWYRQDPGLGLRLIYFSYDVKMKEKGDIPEGYSVSREKKERFSLILESASTNQTSMYLCASAGGRGLNSPLHFGNGTRLTVT.

V is TRBV7-9 and J is TRBJ1-4; TRBD1 aligns across 8 bases. V lost 5 bases to trimming and J lost 1 base; unmatched junction nucleotides: 3. This CDR3 region has 15 residues. Germline loops: CDR1 SEHNR, CDR2 FQNEAQ (reference sequence). CDR3 residues: CASSITGGTNEKLFF. In nucleotides, the CDR3 is TGTGCCAGCAGCATAACAGGGGGAACTAATGAAAAACTGTTTTTT.

This clonotype has a handful of counts. This sequence joins TRBV6-5 and TRBJ2-7; tentatively, D is TRBD2 (5 bases). There are 16 residues in the CDR3. The germline V gene encodes CDR1 MNHEY and CDR2 SVGAGI. Between the trimmed V and J ends, which lost 2 bases and 0 bases, there was a span of 14 bases. In DNA form, the CDR3 reads TGTGCCAGCAGTTACGGAGGTGACGCGAGCTCCTACGAGCAGTACTTC. It yields the protein CASSYGGDASSYEQYF.

The chain uses TRBV29-1 and TRBJ1-4, with 7 bases lining up with TRBD1. The CDR3 covers 13 residues. CDR1 is SQVTM and CDR2 is ANQGSEA in the germline V gene. V lost 6 bases to trimming and J lost 5 bases; unmatched junction nucleotides: 6. The CDR3 coding sequence is TGCAGCGTCATGGGACAGCAAAATGAAAAACTGTTTTTT. This gives the protein CSVMGQQNEKLFF.

The chain combines TRBV28 with TRBJ1-2; D is unclear. The CDR3 is made up of 12 amino acids. Per the germline V gene, CDR1 is MDHEN and CDR2 is SYDVKM. V lost 6 bases, J lost 4 bases, and 9 bases lay in between. For the CDR3, the DNA is TGTGCCAGCAGCCCGTGGACCTATGGCTACACCTTC. Translation gives CASSPWTYGYTF.

The gene calls are TRBV3-1 and TRBJ2-2; no definite D call. CDR1 is LGHDT and CDR2 is YNNKEL in the germline V gene (reference sequence). The CDR3 has 15 amino acids. The germline V and J ends were trimmed by 4 bases and 3 bases, with 12 bases remaining between them. CDR3 sequence (DNA): TGTGCCAGCAGCCCGGTACGGGCCGACACCGGGGAGCTGTTTTTT. Translation: CASSPVRADTGELFF. Filled out from reference TRBV3-1 and TRBJ2-2, the complete variable domain reads DTAVSQTPKYLVTQMGNDKSIKCEQNLGHDTMYWYKQDSKKFLKIMFSYNNKELIINETVPNRFSPKSPDKAHLNLHINSLELGDSAVYFCASSPVRADTGELFFGEGSRLTVL.

There are a few counts of this clonotype. This chain links TRBV28 with TRBJ2-5; possible D gene TRBD2, 7 bases. This CDR3 comprises 15 residues. Germline V gene sequence: CDR1 MDHEN, CDR2 SYDVKM. V was trimmed by 5 bases and J by 2 bases, leaving 15 bases between them. Here the CDR3 reads CASSPWGGPQETQYF. The CDR3 nucleotides read TGTGCCAGCAGTCCCTGGGGGGGCCCACAAGAGACCCAGTACTTC.

In its sample, this clonotype was seen a few times. This chain links TRBV6-1 with TRBJ2-7; 9 bases match TRBD1. This CDR3 contains 15 residues. The V and J ends lost 4 bases and 3 bases, in that order; junction bases with no gene match: 7. Per germline, CDR1 MNHNS and CDR2 SASEGT. CDR3 sequence: CASSGTGTGHYEQYF. The CDR3 DNA sequence: TGTGCCAGCAGTGGAACCGGGACAGGGCACTACGAGCAGTACTTC.

This clonotype was counted between two and nine times. V gene TRBV5-1 combines with J gene TRBJ2-5, with 13 bases that match TRBD2. Unmatched junction bases numbered 7, after V lost 3 bases and J lost 5 bases. CDR3 length equals 16 residues. Germline assignment: CDR1 SGHRS and CDR2 YFSETQ. The CDR3, as DNA: TGCGCCAGCAGCTCAGGACTAGCGGGAGAGGCGGAGACCCAGTACTTC. Amino acid sequence: CASSSGLAGEAETQYF.

V and J are TRBV12-3 or TRBV12-4 and TRBJ2-1, with TRBD1 matching 9 bases. Trimming cost V 5 bases and J 6 bases; bases outside gene matches: 11. This CDR3 region has 16 residues. CDR3 region: CASSPRGTGFVNEQFF. DNA for the CDR3: TGTGCCAGCAGTCCCCGTGGGACAGGGTTTGTCAATGAGCAGTTCTTC.

This clonotype has a handful of counts. The chain couples TRBV29-1 to TRBJ1-1; 8 bases fit TRBD1. V lost 5 bases, J lost 1 base, and 6 bases stayed unmatched. The CDR3 consists of 14 residues. CDR1 and CDR2 (germline): SQVTM, ANQGSEA. The CDR3: CSVIYQGANTEAFF. Here the CDR3 DNA reads TGCAGCGTTATTTACCAGGGGGCGAACACTGAAGCTTTCTTT. The full variable domain, its missing parts supplied by reference TRBV29-1 and TRBJ1-1, is SAVISQKPSRDICQRGTSLTIQCQVDSQVTMMFWYRQQPGQSLTLIATANQGSEATYESGFVIDKFPISRPNLTFSTLTVSNMSPEDSSIYLCSVIYQGANTEAFFGQGTRLTVV.

The V and J genes are TRBV4-1 and TRBJ1-1, with a weak D call TRBD1 (5 bases). CDR1 is MGHRA, CDR2 YSYEKL, per germline. CDR3 length: 16 residues. Trimming left V 4 bases short and J 0 bases short, with 15 bases between. The CDR3 loop is CASSRGAGTLNTEAFF. The CDR3 nucleotides are TGCGCCAGCAGCCGCGGGGCGGGAACCCTGAACACTGAAGCTTTCTTT.

V usage is TRBV6-1 and J usage is TRBJ2-5; weak D call: TRBD2 (6 bases). This CDR3 region has 14 residues. From germline, CDR1 is MNHNS and CDR2 SASEGT. V was cut by 10 bases and J by 1 base, with 16 bases left in between. CDR3 DNA sequence: TGTGCCAACAACAGTCCGGGAGTCCAAGAGACCCAGTACTTC. Translation: CANNSPGVQETQYF.

This clonotype was seen a handful of times. CDR3 in amino acids: CASTREGVAYEQYF. CDR3 sequence (DNA): TGTGCCAGCACCCGGGAGGGGGTGGCCTACGAGCAGTACTTC. This chain connects TRBV6-1 to TRBJ2-7; 8 bases fit TRBD2. Germline V CDR1 and CDR2: MNHNS, SASEGT. V was clipped by 7 bases and J by 2 bases; unmatched bases: 7. The CDR3 is 14 residues long.

V usage is TRBV6-5 and J usage is TRBJ1-1; TRBD1 matches at 7 bases. The CDR3 loop spans 15 amino acids. J was trimmed by 3 bases and V by 1 base; bases with no gene match: 5. Germline loops: CDR1 MNHEY, CDR2 SVGAGI. The CDR3 DNA reads as TGTGCCAGCAGTTACTGGCAGGGGGGATACACTGAAGCTTTCTTT. This translates into CASSYWQGGYTEAFF.

The table lists this clonotype with a few counts. This chain links TRBV7-6 with TRBJ1-3; no clear D gene. The germline gives CDR1 SGHVS, CDR2 FNYEAQ. The CDR3 is 16 amino acids. Trimming left V 2 bases short and J 0 bases short, with 11 bases between. Here the CDR3 DNA reads TGTGCCAGCAGCTTAAATAGGCAGAACTCTGGAAACACCATATATTTT. The encoded protein is CASSLNRQNSGNTIYF. The complete variable domain, with remaining parts taken from reference TRBV7-6 and TRBJ1-3, reads GAGVSQSPRYKVTKRGQDVALRCDPISGHVSLYWYRQALGQGPEFLTYFNYEAQQDKSGLPNDRFSAERPEGSISTLTIQRTEQRDSAMYRCASSLNRQNSGNTIYFGEGSWLTVV.

DNA of the CDR3: TGTGCCAGCACCCCCCTGGCGGAGGGACGGACCGGGGAGCTGTTTTTT. This translates into CASTPLAEGRTGELFF. The V gene is TRBV28, the J gene TRBJ2-2, with TRBD2 as a possible D gene (6 bases). This CDR3 is built from 16 residues. The germline V gene has CDR1 MDHEN and CDR2 SYDVKM. V lost 7 bases and J lost 5, with 20 bases in between.

This rearrangement joins TRBV19 to TRBJ2-5, with D possibly TRBD1 on 5 matching bases. TRBJ2-7 explains the end of the DNA better; the J call may be wrong. The germline V gene encodes CDR1 LNHDA and CDR2 SQIVND (reference sequence). The CDR3 contains 13 residues. CDR3 DNA: TGTGCCAGTAATCAGGGATCAGGCACCGAGCAGTACTTC. Residues: CASNQGSGTEQYF.

Only one count was recorded for this clonotype. The junction differs from germline at one of its ends, possibly a read error. The genes are TRBV7-2 and TRBJ2-1; maybe TRBD2 (6 bases). Per germline, CDR1 SGHTA and CDR2 FQGNSA. CDR3 length: 14 residues. In DNA form, the CDR3 reads TGTGCCGGCAGCCGAGGAGGGATATACAATGAGCAGTTCTTC. Encoded protein: CAGSRGGIYNEQFF.

The rearrangement links TRBV5-4 to TRBJ2-2; D is ambiguous. Per germline, CDR1 SGHNT and CDR2 YYREEE (reference sequence). V shed 0 bases and J shed 2 bases, with 5 bases lying between them. The CDR3 contains 14 residues. The DNA of the CDR3 is TGTGCCAGCAGCTTGGACTATAACACCGGGGAGCTGTTTTTT. Translating it yields CASSLDYNTGELFF.